This is a list of T cell receptor beta chains from one sample in a study of T cells in Graves' hyperthyroidism and ophthalmopathy. From the multiplex PCR reads, TCRdb called clonotypes with MiXCR, one entry per CDR3 protein. Of fewer than 800,000 distinct CDR3 sequences listed, about 17% are singletons. Sequencing was performed on blood. These receptors all come from a man aged 18 to 29 with Graves' hyperthyroidism. Both conserved end residues are part of each CDR3. A D gene is named only where the DNA matches it firmly. Clone size is shown for a subset of rows, as once, few, many or a class of expanded clone.

j_call | clone_size | d_call | v_call | cdr3_aa | cdr3_nt
TRBJ2-7 | NA | TRBD1 | TRBV12-3/TRBV12-4 | CATGDSSYEQYF | TGTGCCACCGGGGACAGCTCCTACGAGCAGTACTTC
TRBJ1-5 | NA | NA | TRBV20-1 | CSAQKGWSNQPQHF | TGCAGTGCCCAAAAGGGGTGGAGCAATCAGCCCCAGCATTTT
TRBJ1-1 | many | NA | TRBV20-1 | CSAIPLLQATEAFF | TGCAGTGCCATACCACTATTGCAGGCCACTGAAGCTTTCTTT
TRBJ2-2 | few | NA | TRBV7-8 | CASSLPEGSTGELFF | TGTGCCAGCAGCCTGCCGGAGGGCAGCACCGGGGAGCTGTTTTTT
TRBJ2-1 | few | NA | TRBV28 | CASSHNRGAGNEQFF | TGTGCCAGCAGCCATAACCGGGGGGCGGGCAATGAGCAGTTCTTC
TRBJ2-7 | many | NA | TRBV20-1 | CSARDPRRGPYEQYF | TGCAGTGCTAGAGACCCACGGCGGGGTCCCTACGAGCAGTACTTC
TRBJ2-3 | few | NA | TRBV10-3 | CAIRGTDTQYF | TGTGCCATCAGGGGCACAGATACGCAGTATTTT
TRBJ2-1 | NA | TRBD2 | TRBV7-2 | CASSPRTSGVGYNEQFF | TGTGCCAGCAGCCCCCGGACTAGCGGGGTGGGATACAATGAGCAGTTCTTC
TRBJ1-6 | once | NA | TRBV9 | CASSVVSYNSPLHF | TGTGCCAGCAGCGTGGTCTCCTATAATTCACCCCTCCACTTT
TRBJ1-4 | many | NA | TRBV6-6 | CASSYSVDEKLFF | TGTGCCAGCAGTTACTCAGTGGATGAAAAACTGTTTTTT
TRBJ2-5 | many | NA | TRBV10-3 | CAISESRQAQETQYF | TGTGCCATCAGTGAGTCCCGACAGGCCCAAGAGACCCAGTACTTC
TRBJ2-6 | few | TRBD2 | TRBV20-1 | CSARALAAGANVLTF | TGCAGTGCCAGAGCCCTAGCGGCTGGGGCCAACGTCCTGACTTTC
TRBJ1-3 | NA | NA | TRBV10-1 | CASSESTISGNTIYF | TGCGCCAGCAGTGAGTCGACGATATCTGGAAACACCATATATTTT
TRBJ2-1 | many | TRBD2 | TRBV12-5 | CASGLPDAGLAAYNEQFF | TGTGCTAGTGGTTTGCCCGACGCCGGACTAGCGGCCTACAATGAGCAGTTCTTC
TRBJ2-3 | few | NA | TRBV6-1 | CASSEGTAFGAWDTQYF | TGTGCCAGCAGTGAAGGGACAGCCTTTGGGGCCTGGGATACGCAGTATTTT
TRBJ2-7 | many | NA | TRBV7-2 | CASSLDQAYEQYF | TGTGCCAGCAGCTTAGACCAGGCATACGAGCAGTACTTC
TRBJ2-7 | many | NA | TRBV6-1 | CASSPRLGPYEQYF | TGTGCCAGCAGCCCTCGGTTAGGCCCCTACGAGCAGTACTTC
TRBJ2-7 | NA | TRBD1 | TRBV28 | CASSTTGTGGESSKEQYF | TGTGCCAGCAGTACCACCGGGACAGGGGGGGAATCCTCGAAAGAGCAGTACTTC
TRBJ1-5 | few | NA | TRBV4-1 | CASSIRGGQNQPQHF | TGCGCCAGCAGCATTCGGGGGGGACAAAATCAGCCCCAGCATTTT
TRBJ1-5 | many | NA | TRBV12-3/TRBV12-4 | CASTWGGAGNQPQHF | TGTGCCAGCACCTGGGGAGGGGCAGGCAATCAGCCCCAGCATTTT
TRBJ1-2 | few | NA | TRBV30 | CAWSFTGYYEIGYTF | TGTGCCTGGAGTTTCACAGGGTACTATGAAATCGGCTACACCTTC
TRBJ2-7 | NA | TRBD2 | TRBV7-2 | CASSKTSGRAGFEQYF | TGTGCCAGCAGCAAAACTAGCGGGAGGGCCGGGTTTGAGCAGTACTTC
TRBJ2-1 | many | TRBD2 | TRBV6-1 | CASSYELAGDYEQFF | TGTGCCAGCAGTTACGAACTAGCGGGAGACTATGAGCAGTTCTTC
TRBJ2-7 | many | NA | TRBV2 | CASSIGTESSYEQYF | TGTGCCAGCAGCATCGGGACGGAGAGCTCCTACGAGCAGTACTTC
TRBJ2-1 | many | NA | TRBV7-3 | CASSSGPRSDEQFF | TGTGCCAGCAGCTCAGGGCCTCGTTCGGATGAGCAGTTCTTC
TRBJ2-5 | NA | NA | TRBV4-1 | CASSQDPAQETQYF | TGCGCCAGCAGCCAAGACCCCGCACAAGAGACCCAGTACTTC
TRBJ2-7 | NA | TRBD2 | TRBV30 | CAWSFKLAGVPYEQYF | TGTGCCTGGAGTTTTAAGCTAGCGGGAGTCCCCTACGAGCAGTACTTC
TRBJ1-5 | NA | NA | TRBV28 | CASSLSEVEDQPQHF | TGTGCCAGCAGTTTATCAGAGGTAGAGGATCAGCCCCAGCATTTT
TRBJ2-1 | many | NA | TRBV28 | CASSFDRPQGLSYNNEQFF | TGTGCCAGCAGTTTCGACCGACCACAGGGCCTCTCCTACAACAATGAGCAGTTCTTC
TRBJ2-7 | few | NA | TRBV7-9 | CASGPSPYEQYF | TGTGCCAGCGGACCCTCACCCTACGAGCAGTACTTC
TRBJ2-7 | NA | TRBD2 | TRBV20-1 | CSATLSGGSYEQYF | TGCAGTGCTACGTTATCGGGAGGCAGCTACGAGCAGTACTTC
TRBJ2-2 | NA | TRBD1 | TRBV10-3 | CAIGGQGISGELFF | TGTGCCATCGGGGGACAGGGGATTTCCGGGGAGCTGTTTTTT
TRBJ1-6 | NA | TRBD1 | TRBV2 | CASNRGSNSPLHF | TGTGCCAGCAACAGGGGGAGTAATTCACCCCTCCACTTT
TRBJ1-4 | NA | NA | TRBV6-5 | CASSYEAGGEKLFF | TGTGCCAGCAGTTACGAGGCTGGCGGGGAAAAACTGTTTTTT
TRBJ2-1 | NA | TRBD2 | TRBV20-1 | CSARTSGSGSYNEQFF | TGCAGTGCCCGGACTAGCGGGAGCGGCTCCTACAATGAGCAGTTCTTC
TRBJ1-1 | many | TRBD1 | TRBV6-1 | CASSPGQRYTEAFF | TGTGCCAGCAGCCCGGGACAGCGGTACACTGAAGCTTTCTTT
TRBJ2-5 | NA | NA | TRBV29-1 | CSVEDPGGGPGETQYF | TGCAGCGTTGAAGATCCTGGGGGGGGCCCGGGGGAGACCCAGTACTTC
TRBJ1-4 | many | TRBD1 | TRBV6-1 | CASRKTGDEKLFF | TGTGCCAGCAGAAAGACAGGGGATGAAAAACTGTTTTTT
TRBJ2-7 | NA | TRBD2 | TRBV28 | CASSFNRLAGGYEQYF | TGTGCCAGCAGTTTTAATAGGCTAGCGGGAGGTTACGAGCAGTACTTC
TRBJ2-2 | few | TRBD1 | TRBV5-1 | CASSIRQGSAGELFF | TGCGCCAGCAGCATACGACAGGGATCGGCCGGGGAGCTGTTTTTT
TRBJ2-2 | many | NA | TRBV19 | CASSIDPNTGELFF | TGTGCCAGTAGTATAGATCCGAACACCGGGGAGCTGTTTTTT
TRBJ2-5 | many | TRBD2 | TRBV18 | CASSLGLAQETQYF | TGTGCCAGCTCACTCGGACTAGCGCAAGAGACCCAGTACTTC
TRBJ2-7 | many | NA | TRBV7-6 | CASSLQGGQLYEQYF | TGTGCCAGCAGCTTACAGGGGGGACAATTATACGAGCAGTACTTC
TRBJ2-5 | few | NA | TRBV5-5 | CASSLLKAQQYF | TGTGCCAGCAGCTTGTTAAAAGCCCAACAGTACTTC
TRBJ2-3 | few | NA | TRBV27 | CASTNGGAGGDTQYF | TGTGCCAGCACTAATGGCGGGGCCGGGGGAGATACGCAGTATTTT
TRBJ2-4 | NA | TRBD2 | TRBV5-1 | CASSYSGVGKNIQYF | TGCGCCAGCAGTTATAGCGGGGTTGGCAAAAACATTCAGTACTTC